This T cell receptor beta chain was profiled in a study of liver allograft versus peripheral blood T cells (dated by TCRdb to 2020 to 2021). Study-wide context: In liver transplant recipients, the study looked at T cell receptor repertoires in the peripheral blood and set them against the repertoires found within the transplanted livers. General findings and caveats noted by the study authors: T cell receptor repertoires inside liver allografts were reported to be different from the repertoires detected in peripheral blood.

This clonotype was recorded at least ten times. There is no known antigen for this receptor. No per-base quality is available; no much larger clone lies one base away. The data were produced on an Illumina MiSeq. TCRdb's own reprocessing of the public reads used fastp at Q25 and MiXCR and kept productive beta chains. For every CDR3 protein sequence, its rows merge into one entry that carries the most common genes and DNA. The sample yields around 12,000 distinct CDR3 sequences; roughly 28% were counted once. The top ten hold 2% to 2.5% of the sample. Trimming removed 3 bases from V and 1 base from J; the gene matches leave 4 bases unexplained. The CDR3 runs 16 residues from the cysteine to the phenylalanine. This entry keeps only the CDR3 DNA: 48 bases, framed from base 1. CDR1 SQVTM and CDR2 ANQGSEA are derived from the germline V gene.

The TCR comes from a human patient who had a liver transplant. After a transplant, the graft donor may have provided part of the T cells. Recombination joined TRBV29-1 with TRBJ2-2, and TRBD2 aligns with 11 junction nucleotides. The DNA sequence is as follows: TGCAGCGTTGATAGCGGGGGGGCCCAGAACACCGGGGAGCTGTTTTTT. It is translated as CSVDSGGAQNTGELFF.